This TCR beta chain was obtained from a study of T-cell memory formation after mild COVID-19. Study at large: TCR clusters were mostly confined to one donor each. Study outcomes and limitations: A second wave of clones peaked on day 37, and their SARS-CoV-2 specificity went unconfirmed. Most CD4+ clones that shrank were in CM and EM, while CD8+ ones turned up in EMRA. Clones that got smaller from day 15 to 85 had even CD4/CD8, while clones growing later tipped toward CD4+.

Trimming cost V 6 bases and J 7 bases, with 21 bases left between them. CDR3 size: 15 residues. CDR1 and CDR2 (germline): MNHEY, SVGEGT. To note about this clonotype: Its specificity is unknown.

One entry per CDR3 protein results from TCRdb running MiXCR on the 5' RACE reads. Here the sample spans tens of thousands of distinct CDR3 sequences, around a quarter being singletons. Sequencing was done on a sample of PBMCs or a T cell subset sorted from them (not recorded which). This clonotype originated in a man aged 18 to 29 who had mild COVID-19 (a few samples of this study predate the infection). Cell type and time point are not known. This chain connects TRBV6-2 or TRBV6-3 to TRBJ2-5; a weak D match, TRBD1 (7 bases). The CDR3 region has the DNA TGTGCCAGCAGCGAGAGGGACAGTTTGGAGGGGACCCAGTACTTC. This encodes CASSERDSLEGTQYF.